This paragraph covers one T cell receptor beta chain sequence. V was cut by 5 bases and J by 5 bases, with 10 bases left in between. Germline values: CDR1 MNHEY, CDR2 SMNVEV (reference sequence). The CDR3 consists of 14 residues. The table came from immunoSEQ multiplex PCR; TCRdb's copy has only in-frame clones and leaves some out. This table has about 110,000 clones, 70% to 90% appearing once. This specimen belongs to a study of blood T cell repertoires in COVID-19. The rearrangement uses TRBV27 and TRBJ1-6; a weak D match, TRBD1 (5 bases). Sequenced sample: peripheral blood. The receptor comes from a man aged 45-60 years with active or convalescent COVID-19. CDR3 DNA sequence: TGTGCCAGCAGTCCGCAGGGTAATAATTCACCCCTCCACTTT. Residues: CASSPQGNNSPLHF.